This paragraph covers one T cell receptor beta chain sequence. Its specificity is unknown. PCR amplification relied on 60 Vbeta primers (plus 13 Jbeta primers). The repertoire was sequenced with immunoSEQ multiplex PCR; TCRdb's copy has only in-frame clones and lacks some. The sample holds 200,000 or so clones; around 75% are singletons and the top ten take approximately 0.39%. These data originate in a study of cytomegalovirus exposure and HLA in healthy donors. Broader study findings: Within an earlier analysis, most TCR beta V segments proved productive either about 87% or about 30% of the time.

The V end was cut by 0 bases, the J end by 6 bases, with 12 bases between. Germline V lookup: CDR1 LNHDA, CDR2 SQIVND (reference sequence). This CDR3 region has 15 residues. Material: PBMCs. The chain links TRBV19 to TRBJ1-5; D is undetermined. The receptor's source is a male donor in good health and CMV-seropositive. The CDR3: CASSIDQVRAQPQHF. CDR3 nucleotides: TGTGCCAGTAGTATAGATCAGGTGAGGGCTCAGCCCCAGCATTTT.